The TCR beta chain described here comes from a study of cytomegalovirus exposure and HLA in healthy donors. Primers included in the PCR were 60 Vbeta and 13 Jbeta primers. Sequencing was performed with immunoSEQ multiplex PCR; in TCRdb, only in-frame clones are kept and a portion is missing. Of fewer than 200,000 clones listed, around 76% are singletons. This TCR came from a female donor in good health and CMV-seronegative. Sequenced sample: PBMCs.

CDR3: CASSLTSNEQFF. The CDR3 nucleotides are TGTGCCAGCAGCTTGACTAGCAATGAGCAGTTCTTC. The V and J genes are TRBV7-6 and TRBJ2-1; weak D call: TRBD2 (6 bases). Trimming left V 3 bases short and J 6 bases short, with 6 bases between. The length of the CDR3 is 12 residues. The V gene's germline CDR1 is SGHVS and CDR2 FNYEAQ.